This record concerns one TCR beta chain sequence. Per the original methods: Reference gene primer amplification in the assay estimated nucleated cell counts. Sequencing used immunoSEQ multiplex PCR; TCRdb keeps in-frame clones, though not all of them. V and J calls and clone size come straight from that table; D and trimming were deduced from the DNA. The top ten hold 4% to 5.5% of the sample, which has about 110,000 clones, around three quarters seen once. This sample stems from a study of blood T cell repertoires in COVID-19. Study summary: Sites in the United States, Italy and Spain provided acute and convalescent COVID-19 samples. T cells, B-cell-depleted T cells, or PBMCs supplied cDNA or gDNA.

Germline V gene lookup returns CDR1 MNHEY and CDR2 SVGEGT. CDR3 length: 14 residues. Trimming removed 5 bases from V and 3 bases from J; junction bases left unmatched: 7. J is TRBJ2-7 and V is TRBV6-2 or TRBV6-3; 7 nucleotides match TRBD1. This sequence was found in a human donor in a cohort sampled during active or convalescent COVID-19. The source material was peripheral blood. The CDR3 region has the DNA TGTGCCAGCAGTAGGACAGGCGGAATCTACGAGCAGTACTTC. Its translation: CASSRTGGIYEQYF.